This entry describes one T cell receptor (beta chain). This table comes from immunoSEQ multiplex PCR, and its TCRdb copy is limited to in-frame clones, with some not included. The repertoire holds tens of thousands of clones, with 89% as singletons. This CDR3 has 15 residues. V lost 6 bases to trimming and J lost 8 bases, with 19 bases between them. The V gene's germline CDR1 is MDHEN and CDR2 SYDVKM. These data originate in a study of T cell responses to AZD1222 COVID-19 vaccine. The chain employs TRBV28 and TRBJ1-4; D might be TRBD1 (5 bases). The specimen comprised peripheral blood, sampled on day 0 of AZD1222 vaccination. The receptor was derived from an adult in good health. CDR3 in DNA: TGTGCCAGCAGATTCTCCGTGGGGGGATTAGAAAAACTGTTTTTT. This sequence encodes CASRFSVGGLEKLFF.